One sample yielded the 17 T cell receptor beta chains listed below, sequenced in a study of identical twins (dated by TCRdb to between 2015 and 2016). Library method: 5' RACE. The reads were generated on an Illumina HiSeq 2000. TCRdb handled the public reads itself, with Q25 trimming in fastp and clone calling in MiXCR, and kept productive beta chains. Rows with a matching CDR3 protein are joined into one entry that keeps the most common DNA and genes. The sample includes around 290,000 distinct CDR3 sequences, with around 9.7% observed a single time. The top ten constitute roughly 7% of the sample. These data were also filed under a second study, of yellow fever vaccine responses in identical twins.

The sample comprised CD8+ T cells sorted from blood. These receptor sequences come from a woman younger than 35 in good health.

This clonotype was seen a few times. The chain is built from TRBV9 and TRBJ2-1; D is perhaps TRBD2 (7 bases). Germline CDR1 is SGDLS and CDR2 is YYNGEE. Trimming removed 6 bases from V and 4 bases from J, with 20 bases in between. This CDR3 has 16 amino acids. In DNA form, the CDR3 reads TGTGCCAGCACCTTATCAGAGGGGGGGTCATACAATGAGCAGTTCTTC. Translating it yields CASTLSEGGSYNEQFF.

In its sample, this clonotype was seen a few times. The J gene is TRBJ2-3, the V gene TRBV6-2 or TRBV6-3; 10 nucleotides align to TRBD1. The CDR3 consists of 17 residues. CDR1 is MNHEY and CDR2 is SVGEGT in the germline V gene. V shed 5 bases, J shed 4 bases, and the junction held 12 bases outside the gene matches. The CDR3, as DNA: TGTGCCAGCAGTACCCCAGCCCGGGACAGGGGCCCAGATACGCAGTATTTT. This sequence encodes CASSTPARDRGPDTQYF.

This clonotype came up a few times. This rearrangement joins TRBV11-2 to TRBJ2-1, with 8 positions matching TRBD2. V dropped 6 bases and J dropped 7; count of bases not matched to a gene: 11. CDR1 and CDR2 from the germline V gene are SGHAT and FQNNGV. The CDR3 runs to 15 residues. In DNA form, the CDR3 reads TGTGCCAGCAGGAATGCGGGGGGCCCGGGGAATGAGCAGTTCTTC. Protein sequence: CASRNAGGPGNEQFF.

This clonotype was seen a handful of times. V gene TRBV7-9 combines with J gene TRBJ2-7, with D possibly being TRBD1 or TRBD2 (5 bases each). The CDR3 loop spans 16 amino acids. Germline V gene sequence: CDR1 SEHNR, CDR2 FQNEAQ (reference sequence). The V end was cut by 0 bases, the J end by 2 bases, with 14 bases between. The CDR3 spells CASSLAGERGAYEQYF. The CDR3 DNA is TGTGCCAGCAGCTTAGCCGGAGAGAGAGGGGCCTACGAGCAGTACTTC.

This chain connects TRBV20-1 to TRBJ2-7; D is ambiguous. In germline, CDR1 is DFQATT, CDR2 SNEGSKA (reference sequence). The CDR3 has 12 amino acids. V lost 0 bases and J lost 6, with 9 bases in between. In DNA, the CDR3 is TGCAGTGCTAGAGATCTGGTCACCGAGCAGTACTTC. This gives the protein CSARDLVTEQYF.

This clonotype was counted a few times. CDR3 region: CASTEARLGTDTQYF. CDR3 nucleotides: TGTGCCAGCACCGAAGCACGTCTCGGCACAGATACGCAGTATTTT. The chain is built from TRBV2 and TRBJ2-3; D not resolved. V dropped 7 bases and J dropped 1 base, with 15 bases sitting between them. The germline CDR1 and CDR2 sequences are SNHLY and FYNNEI. The CDR3 runs 15 residues.

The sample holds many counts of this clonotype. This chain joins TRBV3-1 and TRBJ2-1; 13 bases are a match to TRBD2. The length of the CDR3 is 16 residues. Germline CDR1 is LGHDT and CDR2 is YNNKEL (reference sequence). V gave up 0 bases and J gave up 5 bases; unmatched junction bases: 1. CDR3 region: CASSQDGLAGDNEQFF. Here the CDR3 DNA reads TGTGCCAGCAGCCAAGACGGACTAGCGGGGGACAATGAGCAGTTCTTC.

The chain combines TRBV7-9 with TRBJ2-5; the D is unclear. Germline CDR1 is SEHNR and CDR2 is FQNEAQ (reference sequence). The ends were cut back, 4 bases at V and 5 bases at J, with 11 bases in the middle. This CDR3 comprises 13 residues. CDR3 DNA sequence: TGTGCCAGCAGCTCTCAGGACCGGGAGACCCAGTACTTC. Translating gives CASSSQDRETQYF.

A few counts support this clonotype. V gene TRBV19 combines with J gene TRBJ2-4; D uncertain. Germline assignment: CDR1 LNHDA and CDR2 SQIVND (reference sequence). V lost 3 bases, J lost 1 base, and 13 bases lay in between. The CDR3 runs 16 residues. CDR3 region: CASSIFPRRAKNIQYF. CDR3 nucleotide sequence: TGTGCCAGTAGTATTTTCCCACGAAGGGCCAAAAACATTCAGTACTTC.

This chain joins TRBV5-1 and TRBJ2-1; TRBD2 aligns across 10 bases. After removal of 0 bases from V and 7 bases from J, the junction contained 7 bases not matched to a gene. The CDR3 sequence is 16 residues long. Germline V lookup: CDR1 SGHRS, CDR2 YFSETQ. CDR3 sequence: CASSLGLQRGGNEQFF. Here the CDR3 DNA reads TGCGCCAGCAGCTTGGGGTTACAGCGGGGGGGTAATGAGCAGTTCTTC.

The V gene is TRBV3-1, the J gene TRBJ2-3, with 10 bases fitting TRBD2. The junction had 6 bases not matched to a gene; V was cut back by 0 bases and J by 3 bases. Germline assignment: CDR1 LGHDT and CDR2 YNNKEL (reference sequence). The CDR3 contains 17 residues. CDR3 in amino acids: CASSQDSSGGWTDTQYF. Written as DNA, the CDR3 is TGTGCCAGCAGCCAAGATTCTAGCGGGGGTTGGACAGATACGCAGTATTTT.

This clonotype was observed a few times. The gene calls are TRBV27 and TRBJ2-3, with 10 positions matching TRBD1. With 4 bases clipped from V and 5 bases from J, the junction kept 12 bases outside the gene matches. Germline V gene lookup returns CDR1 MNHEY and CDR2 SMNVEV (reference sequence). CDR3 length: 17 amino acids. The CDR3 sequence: CASSSLMTGGHGDTQYF. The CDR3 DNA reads TGTGCCAGCAGTTCCCTGATGACAGGGGGCCATGGAGATACGCAGTATTTT.

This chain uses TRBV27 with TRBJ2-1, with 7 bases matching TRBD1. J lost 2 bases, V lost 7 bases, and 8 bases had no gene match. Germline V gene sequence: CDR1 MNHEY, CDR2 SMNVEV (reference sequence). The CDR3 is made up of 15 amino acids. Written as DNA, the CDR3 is TGTGCCAGCACCTTTGGGGACAGTACCTACAATGAGCAGTTCTTC. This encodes CASTFGDSTYNEQFF.

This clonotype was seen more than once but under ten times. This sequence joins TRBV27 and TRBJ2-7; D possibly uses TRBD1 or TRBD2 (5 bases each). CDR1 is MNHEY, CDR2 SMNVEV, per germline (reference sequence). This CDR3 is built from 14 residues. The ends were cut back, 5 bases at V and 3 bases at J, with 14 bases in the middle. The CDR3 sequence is CASSRTGRDYEQYF. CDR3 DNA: TGTGCCAGCAGTCGTACGGGACGAGACTACGAGCAGTACTTC.

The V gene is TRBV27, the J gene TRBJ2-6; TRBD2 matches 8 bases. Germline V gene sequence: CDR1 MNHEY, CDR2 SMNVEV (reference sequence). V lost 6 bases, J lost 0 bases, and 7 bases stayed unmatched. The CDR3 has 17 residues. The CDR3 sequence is CASRRGGLISGANVLTF. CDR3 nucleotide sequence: TGTGCCAGCAGACGGGGGGGGCTTATCTCTGGGGCCAACGTCCTGACTTTC.

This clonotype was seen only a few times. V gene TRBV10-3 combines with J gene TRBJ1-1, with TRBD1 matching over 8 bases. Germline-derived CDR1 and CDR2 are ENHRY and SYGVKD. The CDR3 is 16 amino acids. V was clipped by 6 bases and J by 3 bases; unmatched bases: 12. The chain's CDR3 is CAIRGPGGTLDTEAFF. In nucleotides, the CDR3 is TGTGCCATCAGGGGACCAGGGGGCACGCTTGACACTGAAGCTTTCTTT.

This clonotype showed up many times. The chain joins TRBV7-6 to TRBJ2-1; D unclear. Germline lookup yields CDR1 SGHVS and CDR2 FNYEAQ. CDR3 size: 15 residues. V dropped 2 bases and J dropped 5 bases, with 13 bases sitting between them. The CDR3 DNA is TGTGCCAGCAGCTTAAGCTCCCGGACGAACAATGAGCAGTTCTTC. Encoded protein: CASSLSSRTNNEQFF.